This TCR beta chain was captured in a study of blood T cell repertoires in COVID-19. Turning to the study itself: Sites in the United States, Italy and Spain provided acute and convalescent COVID-19 samples. In each case, the material was cDNA or gDNA derived from T cells, B-cell-depleted T cells, or PBMCs.

Between the trimmed V and J ends, which lost 1 base and 6 bases, there was a span of 11 bases. Germline V CDR1 and CDR2: SGHDT, YYEEEE. CDR3 size: 15 residues. Under the authors' procedure: The assay estimated nucleated cells by amplifying reference gene primers. Using immunoSEQ multiplex PCR, the repertoire was profiled, and TCRdb retains in-frame clones only, with some absent. From that table come the V and J calls and clone size; the DNA was used to work out D and trimming. The table records around 99,000 clones, about 87% of them present only once. The receptor's source is a woman between 45 and 65 years old with acute or convalescent COVID-19. The chain employs TRBV5-6 and TRBJ1-6, with D perhaps matching TRBD1 (5 bases). Sequenced material: peripheral blood. The CDR3 protein is CASSLTGLGNSPLHF. CDR3 DNA sequence: TGTGCCAGCAGCTTGACAGGCTTGGGTAATTCACCCCTCCACTTT.